A selection of T cell receptor beta chains follows, all from one sample in a study of blood T cell repertoires in COVID-19. Profiled with immunoSEQ multiplex PCR; TCRdb holds only in-frame clones, not every one. The sample lists tens of thousands of clones; 75% to 80% were seen once. The sample comprised peripheral blood. These receptors came from a man between 65 and 80 years old with active or convalescent COVID-19. CDR3s include the opening cysteine and the closing phenylalanine or tryptophan. D genes are given only for firm matches. Rows give clone size only sometimes, using once, few, many, or a class for an expanded clone.

-	16	TRBV2	TRBJ1-3	-	TGTGCCAGCAGTGAAAGGGGGACGAGCTCTGGAAACACCATATATTTT	CASSERGTSSGNTIYF
-	14	TRBV5-1	TRBJ1-2	-	TGCGCCAGCAGCTTGGACAGGGATAACTATGGCTACACCTTC	CASSLDRDNYGYTF
few	17	TRBV4-3	TRBJ1-4	TRBD1	TGCGCCAGCAGCCAAGACGGGCAGGGGGCGACTAATGAAAAACTGTTTTTT	CASSQDGQGATNEKLFF
-	16	TRBV6-2/TRBV6-3	TRBJ2-3	TRBD2	TGTGCCAGCAGCCCGCGGCTAGCGGGAACCACAGATACGCAGTATTTT	CASSPRLAGTTDTQYF
-	12	TRBV30	TRBJ1-5	-	TGTGCCTGGAGTGCCAACAATCAGCCCCAGCATTTT	CAWSANNQPQHF
-	14	TRBV7-3	TRBJ2-2	TRBD1	TGTGCCAGCAGCTCGCAGGGGGCGGGCGGGGAGCTGTTTTTT	CASSSQGAGGELFF
-	15	TRBV6-6	TRBJ1-5	-	TGTGCCAGCAGTTACTCAACGGTTAGCAATCAGCCCCAGCATTTT	CASSYSTVSNQPQHF
-	13	TRBV10-2	TRBJ1-3	-	TGCGCCAGCATTACAGATTCTGGAAACACCATATATTTT	CASITDSGNTIYF
-	15	TRBV7-3	TRBJ2-7	TRBD2	TGTGCCAGCAGCTTAGCTAGCGGGACTCCCTACGAGCAGTACTTC	CASSLASGTPYEQYF
-	15	TRBV5-1	TRBJ2-7	TRBD2	TGCGCCAGCAGCCTTAGCGGGGGGCGCTCCTACGAGCAGTACTTC	CASSLSGGRSYEQYF
-	16	TRBV19	TRBJ1-1	-	TGTGCCAGTAGTATCGACGGGAACACTATGAACACTGAAGCTTTCTTT	CASSIDGNTMNTEAFF
-	15	TRBV7-8	TRBJ1-5	-	TGTGCCAGCAGCCCAGTTTTATATAGCAATCAGCCCCAGCATTTT	CASSPVLYSNQPQHF
-	15	TRBV6-6	TRBJ2-7	TRBD2	TGTGCCAGCACCGGACTAGCGGGGGAGTCCTACGAGCAGTACTTC	CASTGLAGESYEQYF
-	17	TRBV7-3	TRBJ2-3	TRBD2	TGTGCCAGCAGCTTAATGCCTAGCGGGGGGTCCACAGATACGCAGTATTTT	CASSLMPSGGSTDTQYF
-	12	TRBV20-1	TRBJ1-3	-	TGCAGTGCTAGTCACAGTGGCAACACCATATATTTT	CSASHSGNTIYF
few	16	TRBV20-1	TRBJ2-1	-	TGCAGTGCTAGTTACCGAGTCGAGGCGACCTACAATGAGCAGTTCTTC	CSASYRVEATYNEQFF
once	14	TRBV27	TRBJ2-5	-	TGTGCCAGCAGTTCCAGGCAGGTCCAAGAGACCCAGTACTTC	CASSSRQVQETQYF
-	16	TRBV7-3	TRBJ2-7	TRBD2	TGTGCCAGCAGCTTATCGTCTAGCGGGGGGATATACGAGCAGTACTTC	CASSLSSSGGIYEQYF
-	12	TRBV5-1	TRBJ2-7	TRBD1	TGCGCCAGCAGCTTAGACAGGGGCGAGCAGTACTTC	CASSLDRGEQYF
-	15	TRBV6-1	TRBJ1-1	TRBD1	TGTGCCAGCAGTGAAGACGGGACAGGGAACACTGAAGCTTTCTTT	CASSEDGTGNTEAFF
-	15	TRBV2	TRBJ1-3	-	TGTGCCAGCAGTGAACAGTTTAATTTCGGAAACACCATATATTTT	CASSEQFNFGNTIYF
-	13	TRBV6-1	TRBJ1-2	TRBD1	TGTGCCAGACCAGGGGGCTCGGACTATGGCTACACCTTC	CARPGGSDYGYTF
-	14	TRBV6-5	TRBJ1-2	-	TGTGCCAGCAGCTCCAGGGGTGCTAACTATGGCTACACCTTC	CASSSRGANYGYTF